The clone carrying this T cell receptor beta chain was seen only once. Its antigen is undetermined. The data stem from a study of shared clonotypes between healthy human individuals. Whole-study results and caveats: The study generally estimated greater richness for naive than memory subsets. Sequencing depth was predicted to influence how clonotypes are shared among donors.

The assay was immunoSEQ multiplex PCR, and TCRdb's table has in-frame clones only and misses some. The repertoire holds about 2.3 million clones, with over 85% as singletons. Germline V gives CDR1 SGHDN, CDR2 FVKESK. This CDR3 region has 13 residues. V shed 5 bases and J shed 0 bases, with 6 bases lying between them. The chain uses TRBV14 and TRBJ2-3; possibly TRBD2 for D (5 bases). Sequences were obtained from naive CD4+ T cells from PBMCs. Indicated subset: CD45RA+ positively selected. This TCR was sampled from a man in his late teens or twenties in good health. Some clones in this sample may be carry-over from other donors' samples. The CDR3 sequence: CASSRTSTDTQYF. For the CDR3, the DNA is TGTGCCAGCAGCAGGACTAGCACAGATACGCAGTATTTT.